This TCR beta chain emerged from a study of technical replicates of blood from four donors. Germline CDR1 SEHNR, CDR2 FQNEAQ (reference sequence). This CDR3 region has 15 residues. V gave up 5 bases and J gave up 5 bases, with 18 bases separating them. Method: immunoSEQ multiplex PCR; TCRdb's copy keeps in-frame clones and lacks some. The table shows around 83,000 clones, with 85% to 95% occurring only once. A single count supports this clone. This sequence originates from a human donor in good health. Sequences were obtained from T cells isolated from PBMCs. The V call is TRBV7-9, the J call TRBJ2-5; a possible D gene is TRBD1 (6 bases). This chain's CDR3 is CASSPFAGARETQYF. DNA of the CDR3: TGTGCCAGCAGCCCCTTTGCAGGGGCGAGGGAGACCCAGTACTTC.